The TCR beta chain described here comes from a study of molecular identifiers for immune sequencing clone quantification. Findings and limits, study-wide: Effector cells had over 99% of their molecules in clones above 20 RNA copies, while naive cells had under 1%.

In its sample, this clonotype was seen many times. Its specificity is unknown. The CDR3 sequence is 15 residues long. V lost 0 bases, J lost 8 bases, and 14 bases lay in between. Germline lookup yields CDR1 LNHNV and CDR2 YYDKDF (reference sequence). Preparation of the bulk TCR libraries relied on previously described methods and listed TCR primers. TCRdb fed the PCR reads into MiXCR, producing one record per CDR3 protein. Found here are roughly 93,000 distinct CDR3 sequences, roughly 19% of them singletons; the top ten hold about 0.85%. Naive CD8 libraries came from approximately 20,000 to 980,000 sorted cells with 10%, 30% or 50% RNA. Naive CD8 T cell sorting was performed on the CD8+CD4-CCR7+CD45RA+ phenotype.

The TCR originated in a human donor in good health. Some libraries in this study had Jurkat cell RNA spiked in. Sequencing was performed on naive CD8+ T cells from blood, with Jurkat cell RNA spiked in. Specified subset: FACS-sorted CD8+CD4-CCR7+CD45RA+ naive T cells. This rearrangement joins TRBV15 to TRBJ2-1; tentatively, D is TRBD1 or TRBD2 (6 bases each). DNA of the CDR3: TGTGCCACCAGCAGAGATAGGGGGGAGTGGTATGAGCAGTTCTTC. It yields the protein CATSRDRGEWYEQFF.